The 8 T cell receptor beta chains below all came from one sample that was sequenced in a study of T cell repertoires in ileal Crohn's disease. Clones were sequenced by immunoSEQ multiplex PCR, and TCRdb holds only the in-frame ones, with some missing. The sample lists 5,000 to 6,500 clones, roughly 80% occurring once. The sample comprised ileal tissue. All receptors derive from an adult with Crohn's disease.

This clone was seen more than once but under ten times. The chain recombines TRBV6-5 with TRBJ2-3, with D possibly TRBD2 on 6 matching bases. This CDR3 has 15 amino acids. Germline loops: CDR1 MNHEY, CDR2 SVGAGI. The V end was cut by 5 bases, the J end by 0 bases, with 12 bases between. DNA of the CDR3: TGTGCCAGCAGTAGGTACCGGGGGAGCACAGATACGCAGTATTTT. Residues: CASSRYRGSTDTQYF.

The CDR3 DNA reads TGTGCCAGCAGCTCCCCCCGAGTATCGGCAGGGGCGACTGGCTACACCTTC. It encodes CASSSPRVSAGATGYTF. The rearrangement uses TRBV28 and TRBJ1-2; D possibly corresponds to TRBD1 (6 bases). CDR3 size: 17 residues. The ends were cut back, 6 bases at V and 7 bases at J, with 27 bases in the middle. Germline CDR1 MDHEN, CDR2 SYDVKM.

This clone was recorded a few times. The CDR3 nucleotides read TGTGCCAGCAGTTCCTCGGGACAGTTCACTGAAGCTTTCTTT. Residues: CASSSSGQFTEAFF. The gene calls are TRBV28 and TRBJ1-1, with TRBD1 matching 7 bases. With 4 bases clipped from V and 4 bases from J, the junction kept 6 bases outside the gene matches. Germline V gene lookup returns CDR1 MDHEN and CDR2 SYDVKM. This CDR3 contains 14 residues.

The chain carries TRBV5-1 and TRBJ1-2, with TRBD1 matching 7 bases. The germline V gene encodes CDR1 SGHRS and CDR2 YFSETQ. The trim removed 4 bases at V and 1 base at J, leaving 25 bases unmatched. The CDR3 runs 21 residues. This CDR3 is CASSRQGSEPTIGGFNYGYTF. The CDR3 DNA follows: TGCGCCAGCAGCCGACAGGGTTCTGAGCCCACCATCGGAGGGTTTAACTATGGCTACACCTTC.

This clone was recorded a few times. The chain combines TRBV11-3 with TRBJ2-2; 9 positions match TRBD1. Per the germline V gene, CDR1 is SGHNT and CDR2 is YENEEA. The CDR3 runs 15 residues. V gave up 5 bases and J gave up 3 bases; unmatched junction bases: 4. The CDR3 reads CASSPGQGYTGELFF. The CDR3 DNA reads TGTGCCAGCAGCCCCGGACAGGGGTACACCGGGGAGCTGTTTTTT. Looking up the rest from reference TRBV11-3 and TRBJ2-2 gives the full variable domain: EAGVVQSPRYKIIEKKQPVAFWCNPISGHNTLYWYLQNLGQGPELLIRYENEEAVDDSQLPKDRFSAERLKGVDSTLKIQPAELGDSAVYLCASSPGQGYTGELFFGEGSRLTVL.

This sequence joins TRBV25-1 and TRBJ2-7; unclear D gene. This CDR3 has 12 residues. The germline CDR1 and CDR2 sequences are MGHDK and SYGVNS. V lost 2 bases, J lost 4 bases, and 6 bases lay in between. The CDR3 coding sequence is TGTGCCAGCAGTGAAGCGGCGTACGAGCAGTACTTC. Translating it yields CASSEAAYEQYF.

The rearrangement uses TRBV7-2 and TRBJ1-2; a weak D match, TRBD1 (6 bases). V was cut by 6 bases and J by 1 base, with 18 bases left in between. CDR1 and CDR2 from the germline V gene are SGHTA and FQGNSA. This CDR3 is 16 amino acids long. This CDR3 reads CASSPEAGAGNYGYTF. The DNA of the CDR3 is TGTGCCAGCAGTCCTGAGGCAGGGGCGGGTAACTATGGCTACACCTTC.

The chain employs TRBV11-2 and TRBJ2-7, with TRBD1 matching 8 bases. The germline gives CDR1 SGHAT, CDR2 FQNNGV. V lost 1 base and J lost 0; bases outside the gene matches: 8. This CDR3 region has 17 residues. The CDR3 DNA reads TGTGCCAGCAGCTTAGGAACAGGGGGTCCCAGCTCCTACGAGCAGTACTTC. It yields the protein CASSLGTGGPSSYEQYF.